This TCR beta chain was sequenced during a study of T cell responses to AZD1222 COVID-19 vaccine. Findings of the study overall: Baseline serology detected seropositivity in only six AZD1222 recipients. Sampling captured repertoires only after the peak T cell response.

Worth noting for this clone: Antigen: not known.

Only in-frame clones appear in the TCRdb table, and some are missing; sequencing was by immunoSEQ multiplex PCR. The repertoire consists of roughly 70,000 clones, with 80% occurring once and the leading ten covering about 14%. V was pared by 7 bases and J by 8 bases, with 10 bases of the junction left unmatched. The CDR3 covers 13 residues. The germline gives CDR1 MDHEN, CDR2 SYDVKM. Analysis merged second doses at about 4 or about 12 weeks. This TCR was recovered from an adult who received the AZD1222 COVID-19 vaccine. The J gene is TRBJ1-2, the V gene TRBV28; 7 bases are a match to TRBD1. The specimen was peripheral blood, collected 28 days after the second AZD1222 dose. In DNA form, the CDR3 reads TGTGCCAGCACCAAAAACAGGGGCGGAGGCTACACCTTC. As protein: CASTKNRGGGYTF.